This passage covers 26 T cell receptor beta chains from one sample sequenced in a study of blood T cell repertoires in COVID-19. The repertoire was sequenced with immunoSEQ multiplex PCR; TCRdb's copy has only in-frame clones and lacks some. The table includes more than 100,000 clones, nearly 85% detected once. The specimen sequenced was peripheral blood. The receptors stem from a human donor in a cohort sampled during active or convalescent COVID-19.

This sequence joins TRBV4-3 and TRBJ2-2, with D possibly matching TRBD2 (6 bases). The CDR3 consists of 16 residues. Deletions cut 1 base from V and 4 bases from J, with 13 bases between. The germline gives CDR1 LGHNA, CDR2 YSLEER. This CDR3 is CASSQGAGRTTGELFF. The CDR3 DNA reads as TGCGCCAGCAGCCAAGGGGCGGGGCGAACCACCGGGGAGCTGTTTTTT.

The rearrangement links TRBV1 to TRBJ2-2; the table's D call, TRBD1, has no DNA check behind it. TRBV1 is a recognized pseudogene. There are 17 residues in the CDR3. CDR3 sequence (DNA): TGCACCAGCAGCCAAGAAGTTAGGGGGATGGACACCGGGGAGCTGTTTTTT. Translation: CTSSQEVRGMDTGELFF.

This clone was counted a few times. The rearrangement uses TRBV9 and TRBJ1-1; D is perhaps TRBD1 (5 bases). V gave up 4 bases and J gave up 5 bases, with 15 bases separating them. Per germline, CDR1 SGDLS and CDR2 YYNGEE. The CDR3 has 14 amino acids. The CDR3 sequence is CASSTGGSGTEAFF. In DNA, the CDR3 is TGTGCCAGCAGCACCGGGGGGTCGGGGACTGAAGCTTTCTTT. The complete variable domain, with remaining parts taken from reference TRBV9 and TRBJ1-1, reads DSGVTQTPKHLITATGQRVTLRCSPRSGDLSVYWYQQSLDQGLQFLIQYYNGEERAKGNILERFSAQQFPDLHSELNLSSLELGDSALYFCASSTGGSGTEAFFGQGTRLTVV.

V is TRBV5-1 and J is TRBJ1-2, with D possibly TRBD1 on 6 matching bases. Germline CDR1 is SGHRS and CDR2 is YFSETQ. V was trimmed by 2 bases and J by 4 bases, leaving 12 bases between them. This CDR3 has 14 residues. The CDR3 DNA follows: TGCGCCAGCAGCTTTGGGGGGGGCCTCTATGGCTACACCTTC. This codes for CASSFGGGLYGYTF.

The rearrangement joins TRBV4-2 to TRBJ2-1; 10 positions agree with TRBD1. Per the germline V gene, CDR1 is LGHNA and CDR2 is YNFKEQ. The CDR3 consists of 16 residues. After removal of 4 bases from V and 6 bases from J, the junction contained 9 bases not matched to a gene. CDR3 protein: CASSLLRDRGGNEQFF. As DNA, the CDR3 is TGTGCCAGCAGCCTCCTCCGGGACAGGGGAGGCAATGAGCAGTTCTTC.

The genes are TRBV28 and TRBJ2-5, with 14 bases matching TRBD2. Germline V gives CDR1 MDHEN, CDR2 SYDVKM. J gave up 5 bases and V 4 bases, and 9 bases lay outside the gene matches. This CDR3 is built from 17 residues. The CDR3 DNA sequence: TGTGCCAGCAGTTCGACCGGACTAGCGGGGGGCCTGGAGACCCAGTACTTC. Its protein is CASSSTGLAGGLETQYF.

This sequence joins TRBV5-1 and TRBJ2-7; 7 bases are a match to TRBD1. The CDR3 runs 16 residues. Germline lookup yields CDR1 SGHRS and CDR2 YFSETQ. V shed 5 bases and J 0 bases; nucleotides not matched to a gene: 11. The chain's CDR3 is CASSREQGKGSYEQYF. DNA of the CDR3: TGCGCCAGCAGTCGAGAACAGGGGAAGGGCTCCTACGAGCAGTACTTC.

This chain uses TRBV7-9 with TRBJ1-2, with D tentatively TRBD1 (5 bases). Trimming shortened V by 8 bases and J by 7 bases, and 23 bases separated the two germline ends. Per germline, CDR1 SEHNR and CDR2 FQNEAQ (reference sequence). This CDR3 has 15 residues. CDR3 bases: TGTGCCAGCTCGCACTGGGGCGGTCCTTCCCTTGGCTACACCTTC. It translates to CASSHWGGPSLGYTF.

This clone was detected only a few times. V gene TRBV4-1 combines with J gene TRBJ2-5; TRBD2 matches at 7 bases. Germline values: CDR1 MGHRA, CDR2 YSYEKL. The junction had 8 bases not matched to a gene; V was cut back by 4 bases and J by 0 bases. The CDR3 loop spans 16 amino acids. CDR3 DNA sequence: TGCGCCAGCAGCCGGGGAGCGGGGCCGAACCAAGAGACCCAGTACTTC. It specifies CASSRGAGPNQETQYF.

CDR3 in DNA: TGTGCCAGTAGTATCTCAGGCTATAATGAGCAGTTCTTC. Its protein is CASSISGYNEQFF. J is TRBJ2-1 and V is TRBV19; D uncertain. The CDR3 consists of 13 residues. In germline, CDR1 is LNHDA, CDR2 SQIVND (reference sequence). Trimming cost V 3 bases and J 7 bases, with 10 bases left between them. The full variable domain, in which reference TRBV19 and TRBJ2-1 provide the parts outside the CDR3, is DGGITQSPKYLFRKEGQNVTLSCEQNLNHDAMYWYRQDPGQGLRLIYYSQIVNDFQKGDIAEGYSVSREKKESFPLTVTSAQKNPTAFYLCASSISGYNEQFFGPGTRLTVL.

This chain links TRBV5-1 with TRBJ1-5; the match to TRBD1 covers 7 bases. CDR3 length equals 15 residues. Germline CDR1 SGHRS, CDR2 YFSETQ. V gave up 4 bases and J gave up 6 bases; unmatched junction bases: 10. The CDR3 is CASSPTGDEVQPQHF. The DNA of the CDR3 is TGCGCCAGCAGCCCCACAGGGGATGAGGTTCAGCCCCAGCATTTT.

The genes are TRBV7-2 and TRBJ2-1; a possible D gene is TRBD1 (6 bases). The CDR3 is made up of 16 amino acids. The V gene lost 1 base and the J gene lost 2 bases, with 12 bases spanning the gap. Looked up from germline, CDR1 is SGHTA and CDR2 is FQGNSA. DNA for the CDR3: TGTGCCAGCAGCTTAGTCGGCAGGGGAACCTACAATGAGCAGTTCTTC. Translation: CASSLVGRGTYNEQFF.

Only a few counts were recorded for this clone. This chain joins TRBV6-5 and TRBJ1-4; D gene unclear. Germline loops: CDR1 MNHEY, CDR2 SVGAGI. The CDR3 totals 16 residues. The V and J ends lost 0 bases and 0 bases respectively, with 8 bases between them. In nucleotides, the CDR3 is TGTGCCAGCAGTTACTCGAGAGGGCCAACTAATGAAAAACTGTTTTTT. Its translation is CASSYSRGPTNEKLFF.

The V gene is TRBV24-1, the J gene TRBJ2-3; TRBD2 aligns across 9 bases. The germline CDR1 and CDR2 sequences are KGHDR and SFDVKD. Trimming removed 4 bases from V and 6 bases from J; junction bases left unmatched: 4. This CDR3 has 14 amino acids. The CDR3 DNA follows: TGTGCCACCAGTGACCTCGCGGGGGGGGATACGCAGTATTTT. Translated: CATSDLAGGDTQYF.

The CDR3 is CASRRDRASPLHF. The CDR3 bases are TGTGCCAGCAGGCGGGACCGCGCTTCACCCCTCCACTTT. The V call is TRBV6-5, the J call TRBJ1-6, with D perhaps matching TRBD1 (5 bases). The CDR3 consists of 13 residues. The V and J ends lost 6 bases and 9 bases respectively, with 12 bases between them. Germline V gene lookup returns CDR1 MNHEY and CDR2 SVGAGI.

This clone appeared a few times. The chain links TRBV27 to TRBJ1-2; D is undetermined. Germline CDR1 MNHEY, CDR2 SMNVEV (reference sequence). V lost 1 base, J lost 1 base, and 7 bases lay in between. The CDR3 totals 14 residues. DNA of the CDR3: TGTGCCAGCAGTTTATTCGGGGATAACTATGGCTACACCTTC. This gives the protein CASSLFGDNYGYTF.

The chain is built from TRBV16 and TRBJ2-7; 10 positions agree with TRBD1. The CDR3 spans 16 residues. Looked up from germline, CDR1 is KGHSY and CDR2 is FQNENV. V was clipped by 2 bases and J by 6 bases; unmatched bases: 10. The chain's CDR3 is CASSQNAGTGALEQYF. As DNA, the CDR3 is TGTGCCAGCAGCCAAAATGCCGGGACAGGGGCGCTCGAGCAGTACTTC.

The chain combines TRBV19 with TRBJ2-7; D is uncertain. Per germline, CDR1 LNHDA and CDR2 SQIVND (reference sequence). Trimming shortened V by 9 bases and J by 3 bases, and 15 bases separated the two germline ends. This CDR3 contains 13 residues. DNA for the CDR3: TGTGCCAGCAGGCGCCACGAAGGCTACGAGCAGTACTTC. Translated: CASRRHEGYEQYF.

This clone was counted between two and nine times. The chain links TRBV7-3 to TRBJ2-1; 8 bases are a match to TRBD1. With V trimmed by 5 bases and J by 9 bases, 12 bases remained unmatched. Per the germline V gene, CDR1 is SGHTA and CDR2 is FQGTGA. The CDR3 length is 15 residues. The CDR3 sequence: CASSPVGQGVGEQFF. The DNA of the CDR3 is TGTGCCAGCAGCCCAGTTGGACAGGGTGTTGGTGAGCAGTTCTTC.

This clone was found a few times. The CDR3 DNA reads TGTGCCAGCAGCTTGGGGGCAGGGGACATCTATGGCTACACCTTC. As protein: CASSLGAGDIYGYTF. The chain carries TRBV5-4 and TRBJ1-2, with D maybe TRBD1 (6 bases). V lost 0 bases, J lost 4 bases, and 13 bases lay in between. The CDR3 is 15 amino acids. The V gene's germline CDR1 is SGHNT and CDR2 YYREEE (reference sequence).

The rearrangement joins TRBV5-8 to TRBJ2-1, with D unclear. Germline assignment: CDR1 SGHTS and CDR2 YDEGEE. The CDR3 is 15 residues long. The V gene lost 0 bases and the J gene lost 0 bases, with 7 bases spanning the gap. CDR3 in amino acids: CASSLARNSYNEQFF. CDR3 bases: TGTGCCAGCAGCTTGGCCCGTAACTCCTACAATGAGCAGTTCTTC. The whole variable domain, remainder taken from reference TRBV5-8 and TRBJ2-1, is EAGVTQSPTHLIKTRGQQATLRCSPISGHTSVYWYQQALGLGLQFLLWYDEGEERNRGNFPPRFSGRQFPNYSSELNVNALELEDSALYLCASSLARNSYNEQFFGPGTRLTVL.

The chain recombines TRBV4-2 with TRBJ2-5; 9 bases map to TRBD2. The CDR3 has 15 residues. The ends lost 0 bases at V and 1 base at J; junction bases unmatched: 0. In germline, CDR1 is LGHNA, CDR2 YNFKEQ. The CDR3 DNA follows: TGTGCCAGCAGCCAAGAGCGGGGGGGCCAAGAGACCCAGTACTTC. Translating gives CASSQERGGQETQYF.

The chain is built from TRBV10-3 and TRBJ1-5; a possible D gene is TRBD1 (5 bases). This CDR3 contains 14 residues. Germline values: CDR1 ENHRY, CDR2 SYGVKD. The V end was cut by 2 bases, the J end by 5 bases, with 10 bases between. The CDR3 spells CAISERGSDQPQHF. In DNA, the CDR3 is TGTGCCATCAGTGAGAGGGGATCGGATCAGCCCCAGCATTTT.

V and J are TRBV5-1 and TRBJ2-7; 7 nucleotides match TRBD1. This CDR3 is built from 14 residues. Germline CDR1 and CDR2: SGHRS and YFSETQ. The V and J ends lost 4 bases and 7 bases, in that order; junction bases with no gene match: 11. CDR3 sequence reads: CASSRGQVTSEQYF. The CDR3 DNA reads as TGCGCCAGCAGCCGCGGACAGGTTACTAGTGAGCAGTACTTC.

The chain recombines TRBV7-9 with TRBJ2-7; TRBD2 might be the D (5 bases). From germline, CDR1 is SEHNR and CDR2 FQNEAQ (reference sequence). The V and J ends lost 5 bases and 3 bases respectively, with 5 bases between them. The CDR3 extends over 11 amino acids. The CDR3 sequence: CASSRGYEQYF. CDR3 DNA: TGTGCCAGCAGCCGGGGCTACGAGCAGTACTTC.

This chain joins TRBV4-1 and TRBJ1-1, with D possibly TRBD1 on 6 matching bases. The CDR3 length is 14 residues. Germline-derived CDR1 and CDR2 are MGHRA and YSYEKL. V shed 0 bases and J shed 5 bases, with 10 bases lying between them. The CDR3 sequence is CASSQDRGFTEAFF. CDR3 sequence (DNA): TGCGCCAGCAGCCAAGACAGGGGCTTTACTGAAGCTTTCTTT.